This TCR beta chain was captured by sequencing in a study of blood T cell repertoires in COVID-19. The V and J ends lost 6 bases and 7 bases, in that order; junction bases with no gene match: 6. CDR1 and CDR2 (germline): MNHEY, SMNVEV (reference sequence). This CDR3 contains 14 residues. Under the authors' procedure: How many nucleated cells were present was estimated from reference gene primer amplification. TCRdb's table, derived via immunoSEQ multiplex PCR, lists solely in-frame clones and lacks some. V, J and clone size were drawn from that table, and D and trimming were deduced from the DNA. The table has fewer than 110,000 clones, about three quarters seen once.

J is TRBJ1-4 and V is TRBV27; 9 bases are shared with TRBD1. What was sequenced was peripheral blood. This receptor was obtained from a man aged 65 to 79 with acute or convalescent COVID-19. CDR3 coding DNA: TGTGCCAGCAGCCCGGGACAGGGTTCTGAAAAACTGTTTTTT. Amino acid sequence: CASSPGQGSEKLFF.